Below, one T cell receptor beta chain is given with its context. This clonotype was recorded at least ten times. The antigen this receptor binds is unknown. No base qualities exist here, and no much larger clone lies one base off it. The sample originates from a study of T cells after yellow fever vaccination (dated by TCRdb to the late 2010s). Context from the whole study: The SMART-Seq v4 Ultra Low Input RNA kit was used to prepare libraries from fractions with low cell numbers. Bulk TCR alpha and beta repertoires were sequenced longitudinally to track T-cell clones before and after primary and booster YFV17D yellow fever vaccination. Two healthy male donors, one aged 18 to 30 and one aged 30 to 40 years, made up the cohort. Bulk PBMC replicates and cell subsets were isolated from blood drawn at multiple timepoints before and after both primary and secondary immunization. The research as a whole found: A small fraction of clonotypes appeared in both the CD4 and CD8 compartments, likely as a result of convergent recombination. Computational filtering was required because FACS-sorted repertoires could contain abundant contaminating clonotypes from the bulk population. The secondary T-cell response was found to be weaker but faster than the primary response, with a peak reached on day 5 rather than on day 15. The study included only two donors, which limits how far the findings can be generalized. After the booster, most of the clones that had expanded following primary vaccination were detected again (roughly 96% of CD4 and 80% to 90% of CD8), which suggests that memory was broadly maintained.

Explained via the paper, the treatment or condition label denotes: live attenuated yellow fever vaccine strain. At each blood-draw timepoint, two biological replicates of bulk PBMCs were collected. PBMCs were isolated from peripheral blood using a standard Ficoll-Paque protocol. RNA was extracted with TriZol from bulk PBMCs, CD4 and CD8 fractions, and dextramer-positive and dextramer-negative fractions. TCR cDNA was made using 5'RACE template switching, a step that added a universal primer site and unique molecular identifiers. cDNA synthesis was primed from both the TCR alpha and TCR beta constant segments. Libraries were amplified in two PCR steps, with sample barcodes and sequencing adapters added in the second step. Sequencing of the libraries was done on either Illumina HiSeq 2500 (2x100 bp) or NovaSeq (2x150 bp). The authors' pipeline ran thus. MIGEC handled demultiplexing of reads and collapsing into UMI consensus sequences, while MiXCR performed V(D)J alignment. Clonotypes responding to the vaccine were identified with edgeR on replicate PBMC samples, with the criteria of FDR below 0.01 and a log2 fold change above 5 up to day 15. CD4 or CD8 identity was assigned to each bulk clonotype according to whether the clonotype was present at higher abundance in the sequenced CD4 repertoire or the sequenced CD8 repertoire. The public sequencing data were trimmed at Q25 with fastp and processed into clonotypes with MiXCR by TCRdb, which kept only in-frame beta chains. One record per CDR3 amino acid sequence lists the most common genes and DNA. The V and J calls were determined by TCRdb, not by the authors. The sample table holds a few hundred thousand distinct CDR3 sequences, of which more than 9% were seen once. The ten largest clones add up to around 18% of the sample.

Its CDR3 holds 13 amino acids, cysteine through phenylalanine. The CDR3 DNA has 39 bases and is translated from base 1. V lost 3 bases and J lost 5 bases; the stretch between them is 10 bases long. The CDR1 and CDR2 encoded by the germline V gene (reference sequence) are DFQATT and SNEGSKA. Here the sequenced sample was PBMCs, taken on the day of the first yellow fever vaccination. This chain is built from TRBV20-1 and TRBJ2-2; the D segment could be TRBD2, given 6 matching bases. The sequence was collected from a young man who received the YFV17D yellow fever vaccine. CDR3 sequence: CSASHGTTGELFF. The DNA sequence is TGCAGTGCTAGCCACGGGACTACCGGGGAGCTGTTTTTT.